What follows are 11 T cell receptor beta chains derived from one specimen sequenced in a study of graft-versus-host responses after intestinal transplantation. The antigens for these receptors are not known. Only in-frame clones appear in the TCRdb table, and some are missing; sequencing was by immunoSEQ multiplex PCR. The sample lists about 100,000 clones; roughly 84% were seen once. This specimen was unstimulated CD4+ T cells sorted from spleen or lymph node cells, taken before transplant. All receptors derive from a human donor who was the organ donor for an intestinal transplant.

The chain couples TRBV6-6 to TRBJ2-5; possible D gene TRBD2, 6 bases. V lost 5 bases and J lost 7, with 17 bases in between. Per germline, CDR1 MNHNY and CDR2 SVGAGI (reference sequence). The CDR3 is 14 amino acids. As DNA, the CDR3 is TGTGCCAGCAGTCCCCTCGGGACTGCGATGACCCAGTACTTC. It codes for CASSPLGTAMTQYF.

V and J are TRBV25-1 and TRBJ2-7; 7 positions match TRBD1. The CDR3 sequence is 13 residues long. The ends lost 5 bases at V and 5 bases at J; junction bases unmatched: 6. Germline-derived CDR1 and CDR2 are MGHDK and SYGVNS. The CDR3 loop is CASSRQGVDEQYF. The CDR3 nucleotides are TGTGCCAGCAGTCGGCAGGGGGTAGACGAGCAGTACTTC.

This clone was observed a few times. This chain uses TRBV28 with TRBJ1-5; D not certain. The CDR3 has 13 residues. The germline V gene has CDR1 MDHEN and CDR2 SYDVKM. Trimming stripped 7 bases from V and 5 bases from J, with 12 bases between. This CDR3 is CASTLGRYQPQHF. In nucleotides, the CDR3 is TGTGCCAGCACCTTGGGTAGATATCAGCCCCAGCATTTT.

V usage is TRBV28 and J usage is TRBJ2-3; 8 bases fit TRBD2. The ends lost 7 bases at V and 6 bases at J; junction bases unmatched: 9. Germline V gives CDR1 MDHEN, CDR2 SYDVKM. The CDR3 covers 14 residues. This CDR3 is CASTNGGATDTQYF. The CDR3 nucleotides read TGTGCCAGCACGAACGGGGGGGCCACGGATACGCAGTATTTT.

This clone is a singleton in its sample. This chain links TRBV2 with TRBJ2-7, with TRBD1 matching 10 bases. CDR1 and CDR2 (germline): SNHLY, FYNNEI. CDR3 length: 15 residues. Losses at the gene ends were 4 bases for V and 3 bases for J; bases not matched to a gene: 6. CDR3 amino acids: CASSVAGTGVYEQYF. DNA of the CDR3: TGTGCCAGCAGTGTTGCGGGGACAGGGGTCTACGAGCAGTACTTC.

In its sample, this clone was seen once. This rearrangement joins TRBV6-1 to TRBJ1-5; TRBD1 matches 12 bases. Germline V CDR1 and CDR2: MNHNS, SASEGT. J lost 6 bases, V lost 5 bases, and 5 bases had no gene match. The CDR3 has 15 residues. Written as DNA, the CDR3 is TGTGCCAGCAGTCCCGGGACAGGGGGCCTTCAGCCCCAGCATTTT. Translating gives CASSPGTGGLQPQHF.

V is TRBV10-2 and J is TRBJ1-5; 9 bases are shared with TRBD1. Trimming removed 6 bases from V and 0 bases from J; junction bases left unmatched: 3. This CDR3 is built from 15 residues. CDR1 is WSHSY and CDR2 is SAAADI in the germline V gene. The CDR3 protein is CASRDRGYSNQPQHF. The CDR3 region has the DNA TGCGCCAGCAGGGACAGGGGATATAGCAATCAGCCCCAGCATTTT.

This clone turned up a few times. The V and J genes are TRBV28 and TRBJ1-3; D is uncertain. The germline V gene has CDR1 MDHEN and CDR2 SYDVKM. V was pared by 4 bases and J by 0 bases, with 13 bases between. CDR3 size: 16 residues. The CDR3 here is CASSSPAGYSGNTIYF. The CDR3, as DNA: TGTGCCAGCAGTTCCCCCGCGGGTTACTCTGGAAACACCATATATTTT.

This chain uses TRBV2 with TRBJ2-7; a weak D match, TRBD1 (6 bases). Per the germline V gene, CDR1 is SNHLY and CDR2 is FYNNEI. Deletions cut 4 bases from V and 8 bases from J, with 18 bases between. The CDR3 covers 14 residues. DNA of the CDR3: TGTGCCAGCAGTGTTCGAATCAGGGGAAGAAAGCAGTACTTC. Protein: CASSVRIRGRKQYF.

The chain has TRBV2 and TRBJ1-1; D possibly corresponds to TRBD1 (5 bases). Trimming pared 10 bases from V and 2 bases from J, leaving 17 bases between. CDR3 length: 14 amino acids. Germline CDR1 reads SNHLY; CDR2 reads FYNNEI. The CDR3 bases are TGTGCCATCAAGGGGAGAAGTTACAACACTGAAGCTTTCTTT. Residues: CAIKGRSYNTEAFF.

The V call is TRBV27, the J call TRBJ2-7; D remains ambiguous. The germline V and J ends were trimmed by 3 bases and 6 bases, with 9 bases remaining between them. The CDR3 runs to 12 residues. Germline V CDR1 and CDR2: MNHEY, SMNVEV (reference sequence). The CDR3, as DNA: TGTGCCAGCAGTTTTCTGGGTCGCGAGCAGTACTTC. Its translation: CASSFLGREQYF.